This T cell receptor (beta chain) came from a study of vaccination and CD4 T cells after COVID-19. Overall study context: The authors used overlapping spike peptides from SARS-CoV-2, HCoV-NL63, HCoV-OC43 and HCoV-229E to stimulate cells.

Remarks on this clonotype: What it recognizes is unknown.

Sequenced with the Oncomine TCR Beta short-read assay was DNA taken from cultured CD4+ T cells. Via MiXCR, TCRdb re-called the PCR reads, giving one row per CDR3 protein. The sample comprises some 13,000 distinct CDR3 sequences, just under 35% of which are singletons, and around 10% rests with the top ten. The CDR3 consists of 16 residues. The V gene end was trimmed by 3 bases and the J gene end by 0 bases; junction bases not matched to a gene: 0. Germline CDR1 MNHNS, CDR2 SASEGT. Treatment meaning: approximately 11-day PBMC culture with coronavirus spike peptide pools or control peptides (ViraFEST assay). ViraFEST relied on peptide pools to expand antigen-specific T cells; the TCRs were sequenced afterward.

The sequence was collected from a human donor who had recovered from COVID-19. Input material: CD4+ T cells from blood, cultured in vitro. The V call is TRBV6-1, the J call TRBJ2-6; 9 nucleotides match TRBD2. The CDR3 DNA sequence: TGTGCCAGCAGTGAGCGGGAGGGCTCTGGGGCCAACGTCCTGACTTTC. Its translation: CASSEREGSGANVLTF.